The next 13 T cell receptor beta chains were all read from a single sample in a study of cytomegalovirus exposure and HLA in healthy donors. Data came from immunoSEQ multiplex PCR; TCRdb stores just in-frame clones and leaves some out. This table has about 150,000 clones, approximately 90% appearing once. The sample comprised PBMCs. These receptors came from a man between 18 and 35 years old in good health and CMV-seronegative.

The rearrangement links TRBV5-4 to TRBJ2-1; 12 bases map to TRBD2. V was pared by 4 bases and J by 5 bases, with 4 bases of the junction left unmatched. CDR1 SGHNT and CDR2 YYREEE come from the germline V gene (reference sequence). The length of the CDR3 is 15 residues. The CDR3 DNA sequence: TGTGCCAGCAGCCCTGGACTAGCGGGAAACAATGAGCAGTTCTTC. This translates into CASSPGLAGNNEQFF.

CDR3 loop: CASSGGPGNESEQFF. CDR3 in DNA: TGCGCCAGCAGCGGAGGACCGGGAAATGAGAGTGAGCAGTTCTTC. V usage is TRBV4-1 and J usage is TRBJ2-1, with D possibly being TRBD2 (5 bases). The ends were cut back, 5 bases at V and 9 bases at J, with 20 bases in the middle. In germline, CDR1 is MGHRA, CDR2 YSYEKL. The CDR3 loop spans 15 amino acids.

The chain has TRBV11-2 and TRBJ2-7, with D perhaps TRBD2 (5 bases). Deletions cut 0 bases from V and 2 bases from J, with 8 bases between. The CDR3 loop spans 14 amino acids. In germline, CDR1 is SGHAT, CDR2 FQNNGV. The CDR3 loop is CASSLDLGAYEQYV. CDR3 DNA: TGTGCCAGCAGCTTAGATTTGGGAGCCTACGAGCAGTACGTC.

The CDR3 DNA follows: TGTGCCAGCTCACCAAGGACAGAGTTCCCCTACGAGCAGTACTTC. Protein product: CASSPRTEFPYEQYF. V is TRBV18 and J is TRBJ2-7; perhaps TRBD1 as D (6 bases). The CDR3 totals 15 residues. Germline CDR1 KGHSH, CDR2 LQKENI. Trimming pared 2 bases from V and 2 bases from J, leaving 13 bases between.

V gene TRBV18 combines with J gene TRBJ1-1; 7 nucleotides match TRBD1. This CDR3 is built from 15 residues. The junction had 7 bases not matched to a gene; V was cut back by 3 bases and J by 3 bases. Germline V gene data show CDR1 as KGHSH and CDR2 as LQKENI. The CDR3 bases are TGTGCCAGCTCACCTCGGGACAGCCAATACACTGAAGCTTTCTTT. As protein: CASSPRDSQYTEAFF.

V and J are TRBV4-1 and TRBJ1-2; TRBD1 aligns across 7 bases. The germline gives CDR1 MGHRA, CDR2 YSYEKL. This CDR3 is built from 14 residues. V lost 0 bases and J lost 2; bases outside the gene matches: 0. The CDR3 DNA reads TGCGCCAGCAGCCAAGAGACAGGGAACTATGGCTACACCTTC. It specifies CASSQETGNYGYTF.

Comment on this clone: Different DNA sequences within this sample yield the same CDR3. The chain uses TRBV9 and TRBJ1-1, with TRBD1 as a possible D gene (6 bases). V lost 5 bases to trimming and J lost 1 base, with 12 bases between them. This CDR3 is built from 14 residues. Germline V gene sequence: CDR1 SGDLS, CDR2 YYNGEE. This CDR3 is CASSAGQTNTEAFF. The CDR3 DNA reads TGTGCCAGCAGTGCAGGACAGACGAACACTGAAGCTTTCTTT.

This sequence joins TRBV7-9 and TRBJ2-5; 10 nucleotides agree with TRBD2. Germline CDR1 reads SEHNR; CDR2 reads FQNEAQ (reference sequence). The CDR3 length is 19 residues. Unmatched junction bases numbered 16, after V lost 4 bases and J lost 2 bases. DNA of the CDR3: TGTGCCAGCAGCTCCTCGGTGGTAGCGGGGGGATTTCAGCAAGAGACCCAGTACTTC. It codes for CASSSSVVAGGFQQETQYF.

The gene calls are TRBV7-2 and TRBJ2-3; no clear D. The germline gives CDR1 SGHTA, CDR2 FQGNSA. Trimming removed 1 base at V and 6 bases at J, with 14 bases between. This CDR3 contains 15 residues. The CDR3 DNA is TGTGCCAGCAGCTTAGGCGGTTTCCCCGTGGATACGCAGTATTTT. The encoded protein is CASSLGGFPVDTQYF.

This clone was counted once. The chain recombines TRBV27 with TRBJ2-7; 8 bases fit TRBD2. The CDR3 is made up of 14 amino acids. Germline V gene sequence: CDR1 MNHEY, CDR2 SMNVEV (reference sequence). The junction had 10 bases not matched to a gene; V was cut back by 8 bases and J by 4 bases. The CDR3 spells CASSELAALYEQYF. DNA of the CDR3: TGTGCCAGCTCGGAACTAGCGGCCTTGTACGAGCAGTACTTC.

This clone was recorded a few times. The chain links TRBV6-4 to TRBJ2-3; 11 bases match TRBD2. CDR1 is MRHNA and CDR2 is SNTAGT in the germline V gene. Trimming cost V 3 bases and J 2 bases; bases outside gene matches: 1. CDR3 length equals 15 residues. The CDR3, as DNA: TGTGCCAGCAGTGAGGGACTAGCGGCCACAGATACGCAGTATTTT. This sequence encodes CASSEGLAATDTQYF.

The chain couples TRBV5-4 to TRBJ2-7; D unresolved. CDR1 SGHNT and CDR2 YYREEE come from the germline V gene (reference sequence). CDR3 size: 14 residues. Trimming pared 3 bases from V and 3 bases from J, leaving 13 bases between. CDR3 residues: CASSSQDLNYEQYF. CDR3 DNA: TGTGCCAGCAGCTCCCAAGACTTAAACTACGAGCAGTACTTC.

The CDR3 sequence is CASSVVEYAYNEQFF. The DNA for the CDR3 is TGTGCCAGCAGCGTAGTGGAGTATGCCTACAATGAGCAGTTCTTC. The V gene is TRBV9, the J gene TRBJ2-1; no definite D call. Per the germline V gene, CDR1 is SGDLS and CDR2 is YYNGEE. V lost 0 bases, J lost 2 bases, and 9 bases lay in between. The CDR3 spans 15 residues.